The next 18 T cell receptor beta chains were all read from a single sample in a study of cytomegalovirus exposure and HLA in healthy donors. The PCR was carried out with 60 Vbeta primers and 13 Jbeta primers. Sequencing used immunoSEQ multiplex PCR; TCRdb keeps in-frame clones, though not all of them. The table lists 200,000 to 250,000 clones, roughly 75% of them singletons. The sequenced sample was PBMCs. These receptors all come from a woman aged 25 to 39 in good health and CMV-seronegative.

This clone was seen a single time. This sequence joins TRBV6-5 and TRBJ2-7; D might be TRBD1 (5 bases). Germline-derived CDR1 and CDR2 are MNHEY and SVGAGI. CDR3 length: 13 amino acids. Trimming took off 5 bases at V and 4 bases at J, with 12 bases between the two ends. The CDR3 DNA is TGTGCCAGCAGTCCAGATCAGGGTTACGAGCAGTACTTC. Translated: CASSPDQGYEQYF.

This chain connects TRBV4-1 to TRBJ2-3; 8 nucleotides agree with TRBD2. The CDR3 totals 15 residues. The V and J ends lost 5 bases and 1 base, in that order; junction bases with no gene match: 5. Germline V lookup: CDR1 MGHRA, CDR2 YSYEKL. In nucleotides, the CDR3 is TGCGCCAGCAGCTACCTAGCGGGTGGCACAGATACGCAGTATTTT. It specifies CASSYLAGGTDTQYF.

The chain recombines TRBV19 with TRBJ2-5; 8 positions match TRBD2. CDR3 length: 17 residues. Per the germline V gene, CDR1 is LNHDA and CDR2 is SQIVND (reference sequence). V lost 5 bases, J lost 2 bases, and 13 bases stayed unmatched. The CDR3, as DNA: TGTGCCAGTAGTCTCGGGGGCGGGACTAGTGATCAAGAGACCCAGTACTTC. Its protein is CASSLGGGTSDQETQYF.

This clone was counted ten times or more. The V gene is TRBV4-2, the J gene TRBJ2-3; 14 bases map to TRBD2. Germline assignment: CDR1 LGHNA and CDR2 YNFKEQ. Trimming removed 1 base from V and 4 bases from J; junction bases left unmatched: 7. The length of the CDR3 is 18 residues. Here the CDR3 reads CASSQGPTSGGAADTQYF. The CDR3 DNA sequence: TGTGCCAGCAGCCAAGGCCCGACTAGCGGGGGGGCCGCAGATACGCAGTATTTT.

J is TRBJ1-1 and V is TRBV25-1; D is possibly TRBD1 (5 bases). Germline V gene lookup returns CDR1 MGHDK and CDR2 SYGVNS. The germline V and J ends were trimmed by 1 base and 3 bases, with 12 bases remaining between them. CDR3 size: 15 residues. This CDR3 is CASSESRKGYTEAFF. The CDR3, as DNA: TGTGCCAGCAGTGAATCACGGAAGGGGTACACTGAAGCTTTCTTT.

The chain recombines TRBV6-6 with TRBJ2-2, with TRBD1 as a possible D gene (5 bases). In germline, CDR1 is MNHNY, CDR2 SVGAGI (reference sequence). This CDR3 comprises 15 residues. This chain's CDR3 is CATDSTMENTGELFF. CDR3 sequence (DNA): TGTGCTACTGACAGTACTATGGAGAACACCGGGGAGCTGTTTTTT.

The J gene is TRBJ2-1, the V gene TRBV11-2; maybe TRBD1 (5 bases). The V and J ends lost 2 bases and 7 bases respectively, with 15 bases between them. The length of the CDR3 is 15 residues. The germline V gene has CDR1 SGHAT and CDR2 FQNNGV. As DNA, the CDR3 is TGTGCCAGCAGCTTATATCAGGGCATGAGGAATGAGCAGTTCTTC. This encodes CASSLYQGMRNEQFF.

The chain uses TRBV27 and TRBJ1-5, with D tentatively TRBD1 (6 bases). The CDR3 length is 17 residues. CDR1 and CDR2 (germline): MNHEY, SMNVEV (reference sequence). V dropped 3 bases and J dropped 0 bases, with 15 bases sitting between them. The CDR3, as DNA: TGTGCCAGCAGTTTTTGTGACAGGTCCGATAGCAATCAGCCCCAGCATTTT. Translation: CASSFCDRSDSNQPQHF.

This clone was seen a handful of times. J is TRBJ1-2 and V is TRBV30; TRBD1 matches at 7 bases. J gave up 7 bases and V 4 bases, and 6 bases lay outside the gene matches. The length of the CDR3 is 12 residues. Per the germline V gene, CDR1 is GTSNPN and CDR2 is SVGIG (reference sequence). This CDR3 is CAWTGTAGGYTF. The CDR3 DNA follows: TGTGCCTGGACCGGGACAGCGGGTGGCTACACCTTC.

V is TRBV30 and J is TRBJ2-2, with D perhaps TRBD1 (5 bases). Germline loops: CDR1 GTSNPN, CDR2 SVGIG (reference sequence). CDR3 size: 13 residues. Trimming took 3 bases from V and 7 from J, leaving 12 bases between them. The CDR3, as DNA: TGTGCCTGGAGCAGGGCCCGTGGCGGGGAGCTGTTTTTT. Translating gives CAWSRARGGELFF.

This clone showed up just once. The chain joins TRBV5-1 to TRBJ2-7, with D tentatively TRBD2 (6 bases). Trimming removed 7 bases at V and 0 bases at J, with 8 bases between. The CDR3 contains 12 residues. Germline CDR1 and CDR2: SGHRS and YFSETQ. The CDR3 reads CASAGNSYEQYF. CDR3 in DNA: TGCGCCAGCGCGGGGAACTCCTACGAGCAGTACTTC.

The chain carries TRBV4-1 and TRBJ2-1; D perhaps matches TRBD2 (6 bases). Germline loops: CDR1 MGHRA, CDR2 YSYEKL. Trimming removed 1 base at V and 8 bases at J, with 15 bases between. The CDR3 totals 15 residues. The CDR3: CASSQGLVPTDEQFF. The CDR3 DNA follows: TGCGCCAGCAGCCAAGGACTAGTTCCGACAGATGAGCAGTTCTTC.

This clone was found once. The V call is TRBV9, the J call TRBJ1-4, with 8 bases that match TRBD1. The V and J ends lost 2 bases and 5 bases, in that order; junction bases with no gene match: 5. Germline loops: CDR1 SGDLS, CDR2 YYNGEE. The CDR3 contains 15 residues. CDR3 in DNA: TGTGCCAGCAGCGTTAGGGACAGGTTGAATGAAAAACTGTTTTTT. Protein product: CASSVRDRLNEKLFF.

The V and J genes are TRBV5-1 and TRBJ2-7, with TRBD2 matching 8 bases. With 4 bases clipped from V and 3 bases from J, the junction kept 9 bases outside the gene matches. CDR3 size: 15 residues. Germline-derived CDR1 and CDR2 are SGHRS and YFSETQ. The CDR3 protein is CASSRLAGSNYEQYF. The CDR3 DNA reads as TGCGCCAGCAGCAGGTTAGCGGGAAGCAACTACGAGCAGTACTTC.

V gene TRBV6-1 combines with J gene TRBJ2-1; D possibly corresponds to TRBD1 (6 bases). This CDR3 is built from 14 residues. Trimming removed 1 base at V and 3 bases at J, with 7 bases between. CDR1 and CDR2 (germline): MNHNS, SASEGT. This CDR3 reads CASSEEQGYNEQFF. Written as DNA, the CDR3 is TGTGCCAGCAGTGAAGAACAGGGCTACAATGAGCAGTTCTTC.

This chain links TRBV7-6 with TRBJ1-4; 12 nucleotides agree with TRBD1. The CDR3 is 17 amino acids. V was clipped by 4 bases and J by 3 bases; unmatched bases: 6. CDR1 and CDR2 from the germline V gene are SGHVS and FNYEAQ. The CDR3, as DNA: TGTGCCAGCAGCTCTGGGACAGGGGGCCTTTCTAATGAAAAACTGTTTTTT. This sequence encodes CASSSGTGGLSNEKLFF.

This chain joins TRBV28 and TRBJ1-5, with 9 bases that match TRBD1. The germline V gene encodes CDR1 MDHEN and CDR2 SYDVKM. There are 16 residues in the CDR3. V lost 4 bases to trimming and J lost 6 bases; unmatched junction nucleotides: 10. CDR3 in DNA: TGTGCCAGCAGTTCCCAGTGGACAGGGGAAGGTCAGCCCCAGCATTTT. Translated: CASSSQWTGEGQPQHF. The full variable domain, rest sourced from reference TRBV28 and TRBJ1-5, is DVKVTQSSRYLVKRTGEKVFLECVQDMDHENMFWYRQDPGLGLRLIYFSYDVKMKEKGDIPEGYSVSREKKERFSLILESASTNQTSMYLCASSSQWTGEGQPQHFGDGTRLSIL.

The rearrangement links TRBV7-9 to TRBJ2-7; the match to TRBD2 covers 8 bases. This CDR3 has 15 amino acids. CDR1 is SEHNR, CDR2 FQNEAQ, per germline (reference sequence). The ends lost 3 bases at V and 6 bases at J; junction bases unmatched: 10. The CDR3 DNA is TGTGCCAGCAGCTTTCGGACTAGCACCCTCTCCGAGCAGTACTTC. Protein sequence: CASSFRTSTLSEQYF.